Below are 21 T cell receptor beta chains sequenced from a single sample in a study of T cells after yellow fever vaccination. TCRdb re-called the 5' RACE reads with MiXCR, one entry per CDR3 protein. Altogether hundreds of thousands of distinct CDR3 sequences are present, around an eighth being singletons, with the ten largest covering more than 13%. Sequences were derived from PBMCs, sampled on the day of the yellow fever booster vaccination. The receptors were gathered from a man aged 25 to 40 who received the YFV17D yellow fever vaccine.

This clonotype was counted once. V gene TRBV18 combines with J gene TRBJ1-6; D is ambiguous. V shed 3 bases and J shed 7 bases, with 7 bases lying between them. The CDR3 has 13 residues. CDR1 and CDR2 from the germline V gene are KGHSH and LQKENI. The CDR3 here is CASSPKRNSPLHF. As DNA, the CDR3 is TGTGCCAGCTCACCGAAGAGGAATTCACCCCTCCACTTT.

The chain employs TRBV18 and TRBJ1-2, with 8 bases aligning to TRBD1. Trimming removed 2 bases from V and 2 bases from J; junction bases left unmatched: 7. The germline V gene has CDR1 KGHSH and CDR2 LQKENI. CDR3 length: 16 residues. CDR3 region: CASSPFGRGQNYGYTF. As DNA, the CDR3 is TGTGCCAGCTCACCATTCGGCAGGGGGCAAAACTATGGCTACACCTTC. The full variable domain, rest sourced from reference TRBV18 and TRBJ1-2, is NAGVMQNPRHLVRRRGQEARLRCSPMKGHSHVYWYRQLPEEGLKFMVYLQKENIIDESGMPKERFSAEFPKEGPSILRIQQVVRGDSAAYFCASSPFGRGQNYGYTFGSGTRLTVV.

This clonotype was counted ten times or more. This chain connects TRBV7-3 to TRBJ2-3; 8 bases are shared with TRBD2. The length of the CDR3 is 16 residues. The germline V gene encodes CDR1 SGHTA and CDR2 FQGTGA. Losses at the gene ends were 5 bases for V and 2 bases for J; bases not matched to a gene: 9. CDR3 residues: CASSIASGRHTDTQYF. DNA of the CDR3: TGTGCCAGCAGCATCGCTAGCGGGCGCCACACAGATACGCAGTATTTT.

V usage is TRBV15 and J usage is TRBJ2-7, with D uncertain. Germline assignment: CDR1 LNHNV and CDR2 YYDKDF (reference sequence). Trimming stripped 5 bases from V and 0 bases from J, with 14 bases between. The CDR3 is 15 residues long. The CDR3 nucleotides read TGTGCCACCAGCGCGACACCCAGGAGCTCCTACGAGCAGTACTTC. Residues: CATSATPRSSYEQYF.

This clonotype has a handful of counts. This rearrangement joins TRBV9 to TRBJ1-1; 10 bases are a match to TRBD1. Germline loops: CDR1 SGDLS, CDR2 YYNGEE. This CDR3 is 15 amino acids long. Trimming at V came to 4 bases and at J to 4 bases, leaving 7 bases not matched to a gene. DNA for the CDR3: TGTGCCAGCAGCTTAACCGGGACAGGGGTCACTGAAGCTTTCTTT. Protein sequence: CASSLTGTGVTEAFF.

This clonotype was observed a handful of times. The rearrangement joins TRBV18 to TRBJ2-7; a possible D gene is TRBD1 (5 bases). The CDR3 is 15 residues long. The germline V gene has CDR1 KGHSH and CDR2 LQKENI. The germline V and J ends were trimmed by 4 bases and 3 bases, with 16 bases remaining between them. In nucleotides, the CDR3 is TGTGCCAGCTCACAGGAGACAGTAATCAACTACGAGCAGTACTTC. Its translation is CASSQETVINYEQYF. Supplemented by reference TRBV18 and TRBJ2-7, the full variable domain reads NAGVMQNPRHLVRRRGQEARLRCSPMKGHSHVYWYRQLPEEGLKFMVYLQKENIIDESGMPKERFSAEFPKEGPSILRIQQVVRGDSAAYFCASSQETVINYEQYFGPGTRLTVT.

This clonotype has more than one count but fewer than ten. The V call is TRBV29-1, the J call TRBJ1-1; D may be TRBD1 (6 bases). Per germline, CDR1 SQVTM and CDR2 ANQGSEA. The CDR3 loop spans 14 amino acids. Trimming left V 6 bases short and J 1 base short, with 15 bases between. CDR3 nucleotides: TGCAGCGTGACGAAGGTGACAGGGAACACTGAAGCTTTCTTT. It yields the protein CSVTKVTGNTEAFF.

The chain recombines TRBV6-4 with TRBJ2-3; D possibly corresponds to TRBD2 (6 bases). The CDR3 sequence is 13 residues long. The germline CDR1 and CDR2 sequences are MRHNA and SNTAGT. Trimming took off 3 bases at V and 5 bases at J, with 9 bases between the two ends. The CDR3: CASSEGGGDTQYF. CDR3 nucleotide sequence: TGTGCCAGCAGTGAGGGGGGAGGAGATACGCAGTATTTT.

The chain is built from TRBV27 and TRBJ2-7; D may be TRBD2 (5 bases). V lost 4 bases to trimming and J lost 5 bases, with 15 bases between them. The CDR3 length is 14 residues. The germline CDR1 and CDR2 sequences are MNHEY and SMNVEV (reference sequence). The CDR3 region has the DNA TGTGCCAGCAGTTCGCCGGAGGACTTGAACGAGCAGTACTTC. This sequence encodes CASSSPEDLNEQYF.

This clonotype was recorded at least ten times. The chain recombines TRBV6-5 with TRBJ1-3; D gene unclear. The length of the CDR3 is 15 residues. Per the germline V gene, CDR1 is MNHEY and CDR2 is SVGAGI. The germline V and J ends were trimmed by 3 bases and 0 bases, with 9 bases remaining between them. For the CDR3, the DNA is TGTGCCAGCAGTTATGGCGGAATCTCTGGAAACACCATATATTTT. Encoded protein: CASSYGGISGNTIYF.

The chain is built from TRBV4-2 and TRBJ2-6; 8 bases fit TRBD2. J gave up 0 bases and V 4 bases, and 8 bases lay outside the gene matches. CDR3 length: 18 residues. Germline CDR1 and CDR2: LGHNA and YNFKEQ. The chain's CDR3 is CASSRPTSARSGANVLTF. CDR3 coding DNA: TGTGCCAGCAGCCGACCGACTAGCGCACGCTCTGGGGCCAACGTCCTGACTTTC.

The chain links TRBV30 to TRBJ2-7; D is perhaps TRBD1 (6 bases). Trimming took off 1 base at V and 2 bases at J, with 9 bases between the two ends. CDR1 is GTSNPN and CDR2 is SVGIG in the germline V gene (reference sequence). The CDR3 runs 13 residues. CDR3: CAWSEDSPYEQYF. The CDR3 DNA sequence: TGTGCCTGGAGTGAGGACAGTCCCTACGAGCAGTACTTC.

This clonotype was recorded a few times. V is TRBV12-3 or TRBV12-4 and J is TRBJ2-5; weak D call: TRBD2 (5 bases). With 5 bases removed from V and 7 bases from J, the gap between germline ends came to 14 bases. The CDR3 is 13 amino acids. This CDR3 is CASSPLGPATQYF. CDR3 nucleotides: TGTGCCAGCAGTCCACTAGGGCCGGCGACCCAGTACTTC.

As for this clonotype: The junction departs from germline at one end; a sequencing error may be responsible. This chain uses TRBV10-1 with TRBJ1-1, with 9 nucleotides matching TRBD1. Germline assignment: CDR1 WNHNN and CDR2 SYGVQD (reference sequence). The CDR3 length is 18 residues. The CDR3 spells CASSDSRQGVGRNTEAFF. The CDR3 bases are TGTGCCAGCAGTGACTCTCGACAGGGGGTGGGTCGAAACACTGAAGCTTTCTTT.

This clonotype was counted a few times. A junction boundary mismatches the germline segment, possibly from a read error. This rearrangement joins TRBV5-6 to TRBJ2-1, with D perhaps TRBD2 (6 bases). There are 13 residues in the CDR3. The germline CDR1 and CDR2 sequences are SGHDT and YYEEEE. The CDR3 DNA follows: TGTGCCAGCAGCTATGGACTATACAATGAACAGTTCTTC. This encodes CASSYGLYNEQFF.

The V and J genes are TRBV20-1 and TRBJ2-7; 7 nucleotides match TRBD2. This CDR3 has 13 residues. In germline, CDR1 is DFQATT, CDR2 SNEGSKA (reference sequence). V shed 4 bases and J 2 bases; nucleotides not matched to a gene: 5. The CDR3 loop is CSANPSGTYEQYF. Here the CDR3 DNA reads TGCAGTGCTAACCCCAGCGGGACCTACGAGCAGTACTTC.

This chain uses TRBV12-3 or TRBV12-4 with TRBJ2-3; no definite D call. The CDR3 sequence is 16 residues long. The germline V and J ends were trimmed by 3 bases and 0 bases, with 13 bases remaining between them. The CDR3 nucleotides read TGTGCCAGCAGTTTTTCGGCAGGCACTAGCACAGATACGCAGTATTTT. Translation: CASSFSAGTSTDTQYF.

This clonotype was counted many times. The chain is built from TRBV18 and TRBJ2-7; 8 bases are a match to TRBD2. Unmatched junction bases numbered 6, after V lost 8 bases and J lost 3 bases. Looked up from germline, CDR1 is KGHSH and CDR2 is LQKENI. CDR3 size: 13 residues. CDR3 sequence (DNA): TGTGCCAGCAGCCCCGCGGGGGGCTACGAGCAGTACTTC. It is translated as CASSPAGGYEQYF.

The gene calls are TRBV20-1 and TRBJ1-5, with 8 bases identical to TRBD1. Germline V gives CDR1 DFQATT, CDR2 SNEGSKA (reference sequence). The CDR3 contains 16 residues. V lost 0 bases and J lost 6; bases outside the gene matches: 10. DNA for the CDR3: TGCAGTGCTAGAGATGGCAGGGGGCCTTTAGGTCAGCCCCAGCATTTT. Translation: CSARDGRGPLGQPQHF.

The V gene is TRBV19, the J gene TRBJ2-2; TRBD2 agrees at 8 bases. This CDR3 spans 18 amino acids. V dropped 3 bases and J dropped 6; count of bases not matched to a gene: 15. Per the germline V gene, CDR1 is LNHDA and CDR2 is SQIVND (reference sequence). The CDR3: CASSIAGRAPFNAGELFF. Written as DNA, the CDR3 is TGTGCCAGTAGTATTGCCGGGAGGGCCCCGTTCAATGCCGGGGAGCTGTTTTTT.

The chain joins TRBV2 to TRBJ2-7, with D tentatively TRBD2 (5 bases). V was trimmed by 6 bases and J by 1 base, leaving 13 bases between them. This CDR3 spans 14 amino acids. CDR1 is SNHLY and CDR2 is FYNNEI in the germline V gene. The chain's CDR3 is CASRDTDSSYEQYF. In nucleotides, the CDR3 is TGTGCCAGCAGAGATACGGACTCTTCCTACGAGCAGTACTTC.